The subject of this entry is one TCR beta chain. Its antigen is unknown. The sample belongs to a study of cytomegalovirus exposure and HLA in healthy donors. The data were produced by immunoSEQ multiplex PCR, yet TCRdb's version contains in-frame clones alone and is incomplete. Of about 140,000 clones listed, about 90% are singletons. Germline V gene sequence: CDR1 LNHDA, CDR2 SQIVND (reference sequence). V dropped 4 bases and J dropped 0 bases, with 12 bases sitting between them. CDR3 length equals 15 residues. Study findings and constraints: The classifier was said to identify cytomegalovirus status with high specificity and sensitivity. Usually a TCR sequence was rare, but some public TCRs were found in many donors.

The chain has TRBV19 and TRBJ1-2, with no clear D. The specimen sequenced was PBMCs. This receptor was taken from a woman aged 18-29 years in good health and CMV-seropositive. The CDR3 region has the DNA TGTGCCAGTAGTAACGGGAAGTCACCTAACTATGGCTACACCTTC. It yields the protein CASSNGKSPNYGYTF.